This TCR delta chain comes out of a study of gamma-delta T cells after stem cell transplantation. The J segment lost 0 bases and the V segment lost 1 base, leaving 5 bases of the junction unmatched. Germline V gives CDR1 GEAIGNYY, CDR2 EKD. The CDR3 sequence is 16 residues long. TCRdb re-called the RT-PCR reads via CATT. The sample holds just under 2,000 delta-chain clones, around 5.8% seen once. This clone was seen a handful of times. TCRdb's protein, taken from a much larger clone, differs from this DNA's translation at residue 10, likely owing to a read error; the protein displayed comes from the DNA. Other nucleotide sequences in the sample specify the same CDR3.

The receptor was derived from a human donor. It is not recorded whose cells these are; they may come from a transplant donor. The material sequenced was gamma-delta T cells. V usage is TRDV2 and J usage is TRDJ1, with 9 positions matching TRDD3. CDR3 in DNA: TGTGCCTGTGACACTCTACTGGGGGAAAACACCGATAAACTCATCTTT. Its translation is CACDTLLGENTDKLIF.